The rows below give T cell receptor beta chains drawn from one sample of a study of early T cells in non-severe SARS-CoV-2 infection. Each CDR3 protein is one row after TCRdb ran MiXCR on the 5' RACE reads. Seen here are just under 45,000 distinct CDR3 sequences, approximately 11% observed once, and the top ten hold 8% to 10%. Sequenced input: whole blood. The source is an adult who was a healthcare worker with PCR-confirmed SARS-CoV-2 infection or an uninfected control (not recorded which). Each CDR3 is given without its conserved first and last residue.

V	length	J	CDR3
TRBV7-9	11	TRBJ2-7	ASSFIQGWEQY
TRBV6-5	12	TRBJ1-3	ASSYRGTGNTIY
TRBV11-2	13	TRBJ2-4	ASSPPGVVKNIQY
TRBV7-8	13	TRBJ1-2	ASSGDRGGNYGYT
TRBV2	16	TRBJ2-4	ASSERGTGRGAKNIQY
TRBV29-1	10	TRBJ2-1	SVVSLYNEQF
TRBV14	12	TRBJ1-2	ASSQGGAHYGYT
TRBV4-3	14	TRBJ2-3	ASSQDLGGSTDTQY
TRBV11-2	13	TRBJ2-1	ASSFLAGVGNEQF
TRBV2	10	TRBJ1-2	ASRQDNYGYT
TRBV10-3	13	TRBJ2-5	AIRTLRAGKETQY
TRBV7-8	10	TRBJ1-4	ASSPLNPKLF
TRBV6-2/TRBV6-3	15	TRBJ2-3	ASSYTASGGVTDTQY
TRBV7-2	13	TRBJ2-3	ASRFTSGGPDTQY
TRBV7-2	12	TRBJ2-5	ASGTSGVQETQY
TRBV19	11	TRBJ2-3	ASSGLEGDTQY
TRBV6-5	13	TRBJ2-4	ASMLAGGTKNIQY
TRBV5-4	14	TRBJ2-3	ASSLVGTGSADTQY
TRBV20-1	10	TRBJ1-1	SASPSNTEAF
TRBV9	13	TRBJ1-1	ASSGTGALYTEAF
TRBV12-3/TRBV12-4	9	TRBJ2-3	ASSLFDTQY
TRBV29-1	13	TRBJ1-2	SFSLGFLGNYGYT
TRBV20-1	12	TRBJ2-1	SALPLRGDNEQF
TRBV29-1	8	TRBJ1-1	SVRNTEAF
TRBV20-1	14	TRBJ2-5	SAERGVQRGQETQY
TRBV7-2	13	TRBJ1-1	ASSLGKGGGGKAF
TRBV30	12	TRBJ1-5	AWSGTGANQPQH
TRBV9	11	TRBJ2-1	ASSASVYNEQF
TRBV6-5	11	TRBJ1-2	ASSPDRGRGYT
TRBV15	11	TRBJ1-1	ATSRATDTEAF
TRBV4-3	12	TRBJ2-3	ASSPGHGTDTQY
TRBV20-1	14	TRBJ1-6	SARDSRTSYNSPLH
TRBV5-4	11	TRBJ2-1	ASSKTTGGEQF
TRBV20-1	12	TRBJ1-2	SARDPGAPYGYT
TRBV3-1	10	TRBJ2-3	ASLGGLDTQY
TRBV20-1	14	TRBJ2-3	SASLALIASTDTQY
TRBV11-2	12	TRBJ2-6	ASSLALGANVLT
TRBV14	13	TRBJ1-1	ASSQGAGSFMVAF
TRBV7-3	13	TRBJ1-5	ASSLYGSNNQPQH
TRBV6-5	12	TRBJ2-1	ASSSIPVRNEQF
TRBV5-4	14	TRBJ2-5	ASSLSAGAGGETQY
TRBV18	12	TRBJ2-4	ASSPEVDGNIQY
TRBV30	10	TRBJ2-3	AWTTSTDTQY
TRBV12-3/TRBV12-4	13	TRBJ2-7	ASSLGLAGFYEQY
TRBV14	14	TRBJ2-3	ASSLGLAWATDTQY
TRBV27	13	TRBJ1-1	ASSLSGTGPSEAF